This passage covers 23 T cell receptor beta chains from one sample sequenced in a study of shared clonotypes between healthy human individuals. Clones were read by immunoSEQ multiplex PCR, and TCRdb kept only the in-frame ones, dropping some. Of some 800,000 clones listed, 80% to 95% were seen once; the top ten hold under 30%. CD8 cells regarded as naive lacked CD45RO, were positively chosen for CCR7, and omitted terminally differentiated effector memory CD45RA+ cells. The specimen sequenced was naive CD8+ T cells sorted from blood. All receptors derive from a young man in good health.

The count of this clone is one. CDR3 in amino acids: CAISVFRDSYNEQFF. The CDR3 DNA follows: TGTGCCATCAGTGTATTCAGGGACTCCTACAATGAGCAGTTCTTC. V is TRBV10-3 and J is TRBJ2-1; D perhaps matches TRBD1 (5 bases). Trimming shortened V by 4 bases and J by 0 bases, and 10 bases separated the two germline ends. This CDR3 comprises 15 residues. Germline loops: CDR1 ENHRY, CDR2 SYGVKD.

The chain has TRBV18 and TRBJ2-3; the D gene is possibly TRBD2 (6 bases). Germline CDR1 reads KGHSH; CDR2 reads LQKENI. The length of the CDR3 is 17 residues. Trimming pared 2 bases from V and 6 bases from J, leaving 21 bases between. The CDR3 nucleotides are TGTGCCAGCTCACCAGCCAGTAGCGGCTATCACGGGGATACGCAGTATTTT. The encoded protein is CASSPASSGYHGDTQYF.

The genes are TRBV28 and TRBJ2-1; D call uncertain. CDR1 is MDHEN and CDR2 is SYDVKM in the germline V gene. The V end was cut by 5 bases, the J end by 4 bases, with 12 bases between. The CDR3 totals 14 residues. CDR3 region: CASSPVARYNEQFF. The CDR3 DNA sequence: TGTGCCAGCAGTCCCGTGGCCAGATACAATGAGCAGTTCTTC.

The rearrangement uses TRBV5-1 and TRBJ2-7; 9 positions agree with TRBD1. The V gene's germline CDR1 is SGHRS and CDR2 YFSETQ. Trimming cost V 4 bases and J 3 bases; bases outside gene matches: 5. The CDR3 is made up of 14 amino acids. The CDR3 DNA reads as TGCGCCAGCAGCGAGACAGGGGGAGACTACGAGCAGTACTTC. The encoded protein is CASSETGGDYEQYF.

This clone was found once. V usage is TRBV7-3 and J usage is TRBJ2-2; D is uncertain. Germline lookup yields CDR1 SGHTA and CDR2 FQGTGA. This CDR3 spans 12 amino acids. V lost 5 bases to trimming and J lost 6 bases, with 7 bases between them. In nucleotides, the CDR3 is TGTGCCAGCAGCCTAGATTCCGGGGAGCTGTTTTTT. Translation: CASSLDSGELFF.

This clone was seen only once. The chain joins TRBV7-2 to TRBJ2-6; possibly TRBD2 for D (5 bases). CDR1 is SGHTA and CDR2 is FQGNSA in the germline V gene. The CDR3 runs to 18 residues. With 2 bases removed from V and 3 bases from J, the gap between germline ends came to 17 bases. The CDR3, as DNA: TGTGCCAGCAGCTTAACCGCGGTGCGGGTTATTGGGGCCAACGTCCTGACTTTC. It codes for CASSLTAVRVIGANVLTF.

The gene calls are TRBV5-1 and TRBJ1-1; D unresolved. Germline V gene lookup returns CDR1 SGHRS and CDR2 YFSETQ. Deletions cut 2 bases from V and 3 bases from J, with 8 bases between. The CDR3 length is 13 residues. The CDR3 is CASSFGEHTEAFF. In nucleotides, the CDR3 is TGCGCCAGCAGCTTCGGGGAGCACACTGAAGCTTTCTTT. The variable domain in full, completed from reference TRBV5-1 and TRBJ1-1, reads KAGVTQTPRYLIKTRGQQVTLSCSPISGHRSVSWYQQTPGQGLQFLFEYFSETQRNKGNFPGRFSGRQFSNSRSEMNVSTLELGDSALYLCASSFGEHTEAFFGQGTRLTVV.

This chain joins TRBV5-6 and TRBJ2-3, with 9 bases fitting TRBD1. The junction had 5 bases not matched to a gene; V was cut back by 4 bases and J by 5 bases. Looked up from germline, CDR1 is SGHDT and CDR2 is YYEEEE. The CDR3 length is 14 residues. CDR3 DNA: TGTGCCAGCAGCCCGGGACAGGGCCTAGATACGCAGTATTTT. Its protein is CASSPGQGLDTQYF.

The chain carries TRBV6-6 and TRBJ1-4; D is uncertain. The CDR3 covers 16 residues. V lost 8 bases to trimming and J lost 3 bases, with 19 bases between them. Germline CDR1 MNHNY, CDR2 SVGAGI (reference sequence). The CDR3 spells CASVFGGGGANEKLFF. CDR3 bases: TGTGCCAGCGTTTTCGGAGGCGGTGGGGCTAATGAAAAACTGTTTTTT.

The V and J genes are TRBV19 and TRBJ1-1; possibly TRBD1 for D (5 bases). V lost 5 bases and J 5 bases, leaving 18 bases between the germline ends. Germline V gene data show CDR1 as LNHDA and CDR2 as SQIVND (reference sequence). CDR3 size: 15 residues. The CDR3 is CASSPNPWGGTEAFF. CDR3 DNA: TGTGCCAGTAGTCCCAACCCTTGGGGGGGAACTGAAGCTTTCTTT.

The CDR3: CSVLGQRAQETQYF. The CDR3 DNA sequence: TGCAGCGTTCTGGGACAGAGAGCACAAGAGACCCAGTACTTC. The V call is TRBV29-1, the J call TRBJ2-5, with TRBD1 matching over 7 bases. Germline loops: CDR1 SQVTM, CDR2 ANQGSEA. This CDR3 contains 14 residues. Trimming at V came to 5 bases and at J to 2 bases, leaving 8 bases not matched to a gene.

As for this clone: This may come from a read error, since a much larger clone is one base off. The rearrangement joins TRBV6-1 to TRBJ2-7; D is possibly TRBD1 (6 bases). CDR1 and CDR2 from the germline V gene are MNHNS and SASEGT. Trimming stripped 4 bases from V and 3 bases from J, with 13 bases between. CDR3 length: 14 residues. In DNA form, the CDR3 reads TGTGCCAGCAGTGTCGGCAAGGGGGACTACGAGCAGTACTTC. Translated: CASSVGKGDYEQYF.

CDR3 in amino acids: CASSLLEGQGNYEQYF. For the CDR3, the DNA is TGTGCCAGCAGCTTGTTAGAAGGACAGGGCAACTACGAGCAGTACTTC. The chain is built from TRBV7-8 and TRBJ2-7; 8 bases are shared with TRBD1. The germline CDR1 and CDR2 sequences are SGHVS and FQNEAQ. There are 16 residues in the CDR3. Trimming at V came to 3 bases and at J to 3 bases, leaving 10 bases not matched to a gene.

The chain carries TRBV7-6 and TRBJ2-3, with D unresolved. The CDR3 sequence is 12 residues long. V gave up 3 bases and J gave up 3 bases, with 4 bases separating them. Per germline, CDR1 SGHVS and CDR2 FNYEAQ. Written as DNA, the CDR3 is TGTGCCAGCAGCTTCGGGACAGATACGCAGTATTTT. Amino acid sequence: CASSFGTDTQYF.

The chain uses TRBV7-9 and TRBJ1-1; a weak D match, TRBD1 (5 bases). V dropped 10 bases and J dropped 5 bases, with 17 bases sitting between them. Germline V gene sequence: CDR1 SEHNR, CDR2 FQNEAQ (reference sequence). The CDR3 runs to 13 residues. The CDR3 spells CATCEGLETEAFF. The CDR3 DNA sequence: TGTGCCACCTGTGAGGGGCTGGAGACTGAAGCTTTCTTT. Full variable domain (rest looked up from reference TRBV7-9 and TRBJ1-1): DTGVSQNPRHKITKRGQNVTFRCDPISEHNRLYWYRQTLGQGPEFLTYFQNEAQLEKSRLLSDRFSAERPKGSFSTLEIQRTEQGDSAMYLCATCEGLETEAFFGQGTRLTVV.

In regard to this clone: This CDR3 is also generated by other DNA sequences in the sample. The chain is built from TRBV27 and TRBJ2-1; 8 nucleotides align to TRBD1. The CDR3 spans 12 residues. Germline V gene lookup returns CDR1 MNHEY and CDR2 SMNVEV (reference sequence). Trimming cost V 6 bases and J 7 bases; bases outside gene matches: 2. This chain's CDR3 is CASSQGANEQFF. CDR3 nucleotides: TGTGCCAGCAGCCAGGGGGCGAATGAGCAGTTCTTC.

The V gene is TRBV6-1, the J gene TRBJ2-4; D ambiguous. This CDR3 has 13 residues. The V gene's germline CDR1 is MNHNS and CDR2 SASEGT. V lost 7 bases and J 2 bases, leaving 9 bases between the germline ends. The CDR3 region is CASIWQTKNIQYF. The CDR3 coding sequence is TGTGCCAGCATTTGGCAAACCAAAAACATTCAGTACTTC.

The chain couples TRBV11-2 to TRBJ2-7, with D maybe TRBD2 (5 bases). Looked up from germline, CDR1 is SGHAT and CDR2 is FQNNGV. The CDR3 consists of 15 residues. Trimming cost V 1 base and J 3 bases, with 13 bases left between them. CDR3 coding DNA: TGTGCCAGCAGCTTAGCCACGGGAACTCTCTACGAGCAGTACTTC. This sequence encodes CASSLATGTLYEQYF.

The V gene is TRBV21-1, the J gene TRBJ2-7; TRBD2 reflects the table's D call only, with no check against the DNA. TRBV21-1 is a recognized pseudogene. CDR3 length: 17 residues. The CDR3 DNA reads as TGTGCCAGCAGCCCCCCCCCGAGTGAACTAACCCTCTACGAGCAGTACTTC. Translation gives CASSPPPSELTLYEQYF.

In its sample, this clone was seen once. This chain joins TRBV10-3 and TRBJ1-1, with TRBD1 matching 9 bases. The length of the CDR3 is 17 residues. In germline, CDR1 is ENHRY, CDR2 SYGVKD. V was clipped by 2 bases and J by 0 bases; unmatched bases: 7. DNA for the CDR3: TGTGCCATCAGTGAGCCGGGACAGGGTTACATGAACACTGAAGCTTTCTTT. Translated, it gives CAISEPGQGYMNTEAFF.

V usage is TRBV5-1 and J usage is TRBJ2-2; 11 bases agree with TRBD2. The trim removed 4 bases at V and 1 base at J, leaving 3 bases unmatched. Germline V gives CDR1 SGHRS, CDR2 YFSETQ. This CDR3 has 16 residues. CDR3 in DNA: TGCGCCAGCAGCGCCGGACTAGCGGGGAACACCGGGGAGCTGTTTTTT. Translated: CASSAGLAGNTGELFF.

The chain couples TRBV5-1 to TRBJ2-7; D might be TRBD1 or TRBD2, each matching 5 bases. The CDR3 has 15 amino acids. The germline V gene has CDR1 SGHRS and CDR2 YFSETQ. V lost 0 bases to trimming and J lost 2 bases, with 12 bases between them. CDR3 amino acids: CASSLVSLGAYEQYF. Here the CDR3 DNA reads TGCGCCAGCAGCTTGGTGTCTTTGGGGGCCTACGAGCAGTACTTC.

For the CDR3, the DNA is TGTGCCAGCAGCGGGACAACGAACACTGAAGCTTTCTTT. Protein product: CASSGTTNTEAFF. V is TRBV27 and J is TRBJ1-1; D is possibly TRBD1 (6 bases). This CDR3 is 13 amino acids long. V was cut by 6 bases and J by 1 base, with 9 bases left in between. The germline CDR1 and CDR2 sequences are MNHEY and SMNVEV (reference sequence).